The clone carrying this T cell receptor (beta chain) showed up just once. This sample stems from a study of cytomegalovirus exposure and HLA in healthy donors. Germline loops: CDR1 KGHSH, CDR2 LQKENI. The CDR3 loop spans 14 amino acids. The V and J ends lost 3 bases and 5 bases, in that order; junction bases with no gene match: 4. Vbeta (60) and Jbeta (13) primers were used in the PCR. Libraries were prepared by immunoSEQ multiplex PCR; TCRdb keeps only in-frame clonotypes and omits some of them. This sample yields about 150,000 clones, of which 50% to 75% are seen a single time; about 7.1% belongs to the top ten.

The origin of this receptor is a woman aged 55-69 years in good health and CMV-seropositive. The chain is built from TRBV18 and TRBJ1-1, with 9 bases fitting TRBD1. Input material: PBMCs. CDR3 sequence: CASSPTQGATEAFF. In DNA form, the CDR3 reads TGTGCCAGCTCACCGACACAGGGGGCGACTGAAGCTTTCTTT.